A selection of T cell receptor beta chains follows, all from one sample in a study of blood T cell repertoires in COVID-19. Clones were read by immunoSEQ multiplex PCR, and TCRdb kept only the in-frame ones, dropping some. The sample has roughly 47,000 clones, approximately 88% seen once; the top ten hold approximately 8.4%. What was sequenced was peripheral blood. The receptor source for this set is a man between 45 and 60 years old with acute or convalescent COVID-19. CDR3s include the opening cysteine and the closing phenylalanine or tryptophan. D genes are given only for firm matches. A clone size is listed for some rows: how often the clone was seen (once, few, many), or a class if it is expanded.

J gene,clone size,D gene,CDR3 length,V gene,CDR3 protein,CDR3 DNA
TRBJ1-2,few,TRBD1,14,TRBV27,CASSLSTGMRGYTF,TGTGCCAGCAGTTTATCGACAGGGATGAGGGGCTACACCTTC
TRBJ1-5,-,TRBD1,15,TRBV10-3,CAISDPGQGSQPQHF,TGTGCCATCAGTGACCCCGGACAGGGCAGTCAGCCCCAGCATTTT
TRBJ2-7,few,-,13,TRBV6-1,CASSEMYAYEQYF,TGTGCCAGCAGTGAAATGTATGCCTACGAGCAGTACTTC
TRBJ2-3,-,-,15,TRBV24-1,CATEPAGVGTDTQYF,TGTGCCACGGAGCCAGCAGGGGTGGGCACAGATACGCAGTATTTT
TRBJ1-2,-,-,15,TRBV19,CASSIGHAQNYGYTF,TGTGCCAGTAGTATTGGGCACGCACAGAACTATGGCTACACCTTC
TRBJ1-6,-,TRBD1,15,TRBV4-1,CASSQTGESNSPLHF,TGCGCCAGCAGCCAGACAGGGGAAAGTAATTCACCCCTCCACTTT
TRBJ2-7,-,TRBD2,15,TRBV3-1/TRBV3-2,CASSPGLAPSYEQYF,TGTGCCAGCAGCCCGGGACTAGCACCTTCCTACGAGCAGTACTTC
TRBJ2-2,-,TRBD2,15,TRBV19,CASSRLAGDTGELFF,TGTGCCAGTAGTCGACTAGCGGGAGATACCGGGGAGCTGTTTTTT
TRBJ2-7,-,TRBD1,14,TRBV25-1,CASSVTGGIYEQYF,TGTGCCAGCAGTGTTACAGGGGGGATCTACGAGCAGTACTTC
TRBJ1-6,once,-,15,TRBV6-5,CASSYGGQINSPLHF,TGTGCCAGCAGTTACGGCGGACAAATTAATTCACCCCTCCACTTT
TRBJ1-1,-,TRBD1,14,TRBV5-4,CASSGTGGNTEAFF,TGTGCCAGCAGCGGGACAGGGGGAAACACTGAAGCTTTCTTT
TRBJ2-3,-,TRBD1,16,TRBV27,CASSLPGQTTINTQYF,TGTGCCAGCAGTTTACCGGGACAGACCACAATAAATACGCAGTATTTT
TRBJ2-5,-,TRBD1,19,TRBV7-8,CASSFHRDRGRPLVETQYF,TGTGCCAGCAGCTTTCATCGGGACAGGGGGCGACCATTAGTAGAGACCCAGTACTTC
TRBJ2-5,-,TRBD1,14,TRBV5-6,CASSTGQGQETQYF,TGTGCCAGCAGCACCGGACAGGGACAAGAGACCCAGTACTTC
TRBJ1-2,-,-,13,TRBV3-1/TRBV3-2,CASTRGSNYGYTF,TGTGCCAGCACCCGGGGGTCTAACTATGGCTACACCTTC
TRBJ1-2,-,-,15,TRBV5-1,CASRTTTGPNYGYTF,TGCGCCAGCAGGACCACCACAGGTCCGAACTATGGCTACACCTTC
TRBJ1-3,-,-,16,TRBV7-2,CASSLTGGNSGNTIYF,TGTGCCAGCAGCTTAACCGGGGGTAACTCTGGAAACACCATATATTTT
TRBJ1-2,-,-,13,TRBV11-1,CASSQGAGMGYTF,TGTGCCAGCAGTCAAGGGGCCGGAATGGGCTACACCTTC
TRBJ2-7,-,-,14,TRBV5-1,CASSLTAGDYEQYF,TGCGCCAGCAGCCTGACGGCAGGGGACTACGAGCAGTACTTC
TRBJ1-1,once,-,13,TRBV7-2,CASSRGQNTEAFF,TGTGCCAGCAGCCGGGGACAGAACACTGAAGCTTTCTTT
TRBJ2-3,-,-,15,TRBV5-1,CASSLGRTFTDTQYF,TGCGCCAGCAGCTTGGGGCGGACATTCACAGATACGCAGTATTTT
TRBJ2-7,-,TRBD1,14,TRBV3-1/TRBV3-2,CASSQDRTGGEQYF,TGTGCCAGCAGCCAAGACAGGACAGGGGGGGAGCAGTACTTC
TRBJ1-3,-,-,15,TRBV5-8,CASTLRGGSGNTIYF,TGTGCCAGCACATTGCGGGGGGGCTCTGGAAACACCATATATTTT
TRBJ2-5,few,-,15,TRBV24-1,CATSDPGLFQETQYF,TGTGCCACCAGTGACCCTGGGCTATTCCAAGAGACCCAGTACTTC
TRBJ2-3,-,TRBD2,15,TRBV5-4,CASSPGLAGTDTQYF,TGTGCCAGCAGCCCCGGACTAGCGGGCACAGATACGCAGTATTTT
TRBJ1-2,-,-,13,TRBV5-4,CASSQDGIYGYTF,TGTGCCAGCAGCCAGGACGGGATCTATGGCTACACCTTC
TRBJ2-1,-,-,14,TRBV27,CASSRENAHNEQFF,TGTGCCAGCAGCCGGGAGAATGCCCACAATGAGCAGTTCTTC
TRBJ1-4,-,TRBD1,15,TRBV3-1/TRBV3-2,CASSQGQGMYEKLFF,TGTGCCAGCAGCCAAGGACAGGGGATGTATGAAAAACTGTTTTTT
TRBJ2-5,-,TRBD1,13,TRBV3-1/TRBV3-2,CASSGQGWGTQYF,TGTGCCAGCAGCGGACAGGGATGGGGGACCCAGTACTTC
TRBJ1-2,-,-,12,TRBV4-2,CASSQRTVGYTF,TGTGCCAGCAGCCAACGAACGGTCGGCTACACCTTC
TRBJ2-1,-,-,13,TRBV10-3,CAMASATYNEQFF,TGTGCCATGGCTAGCGCTACCTACAATGAGCAGTTCTTC
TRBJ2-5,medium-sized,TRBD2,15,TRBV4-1,CASSQGLAGWETQYF,TGCGCCAGCAGCCAAGGGCTAGCGGGATGGGAGACCCAGTACTTC
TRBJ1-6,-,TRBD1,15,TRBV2,CASRTPDRANSPLHF,TGTGCCAGCAGGACCCCGGACAGGGCTAATTCACCCCTCCACTTT
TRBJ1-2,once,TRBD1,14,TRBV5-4,CASSTETGAGGYTF,TGTGCCAGCAGCACGGAGACAGGGGCAGGGGGCTACACCTTC
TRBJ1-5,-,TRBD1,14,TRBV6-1,CASWGTAEYQPQHF,TGTGCCAGCTGGGGGACAGCGGAATATCAGCCCCAGCATTTT
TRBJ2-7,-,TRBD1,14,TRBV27,CASRPGQDSYEQYF,TGTGCCAGCAGGCCGGGACAGGATAGCTACGAGCAGTACTTC
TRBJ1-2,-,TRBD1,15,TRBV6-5,CASSPRGRGIYGYTF,TGTGCCAGCAGCCCCAGGGGGCGGGGTATCTATGGCTACACCTTC
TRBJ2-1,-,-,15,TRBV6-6,CASSVGRGSYNEQFF,TGTGCCAGCAGTGTCGGCAGGGGATCCTACAATGAGCAGTTCTTC
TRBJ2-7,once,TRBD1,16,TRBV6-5,CASSYSGTEFPYEQYF,TGTGCCAGCAGTTATTCCGGGACAGAGTTTCCCTACGAGCAGTACTTC
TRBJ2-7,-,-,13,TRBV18,CASSPSIADEQYF,TGTGCCAGCTCCCCAAGCATAGCCGACGAGCAGTACTTC
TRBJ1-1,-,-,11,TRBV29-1,CSVGLYTEAFF,TGCAGCGTTGGACTGTACACTGAAGCTTTCTTT
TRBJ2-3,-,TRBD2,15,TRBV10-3,CAISPSGGRKDTQYF,TGTGCCATCAGTCCGAGCGGGGGGCGGAAAGATACGCAGTATTTT
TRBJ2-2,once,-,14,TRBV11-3,CASSLDQGTGELFF,TGTGCCAGCAGCTTAGATCAGGGGACCGGGGAGCTGTTTTTT
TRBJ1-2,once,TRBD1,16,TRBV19,CASSILPGQLNYGYTF,TGTGCCAGTAGTATCCTCCCGGGACAGCTTAACTATGGCTACACCTTC
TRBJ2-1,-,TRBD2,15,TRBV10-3,CAISDLAGAYNEQFF,TGTGCCATCAGTGATCTAGCGGGGGCTTACAATGAGCAGTTCTTC
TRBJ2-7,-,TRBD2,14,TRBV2,CASGTSGRAYEQYF,TGTGCCAGCGGGACTAGCGGGAGGGCCTACGAGCAGTACTTC
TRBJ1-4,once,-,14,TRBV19,CASSTGQLNEKLFF,TGTGCCAGTAGTACCGGACAGCTTAATGAAAAACTGTTTTTT
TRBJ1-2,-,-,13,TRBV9,CASSRDSQTGYTF,TGTGCCAGCAGCCGGGACTCACAAACCGGCTACACCTTC
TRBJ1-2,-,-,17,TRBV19,CASSIDTSGAQGYGYTF,TGTGCCAGTAGTATAGATACGTCAGGGGCGCAGGGCTATGGCTACACCTTC
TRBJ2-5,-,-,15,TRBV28,CASSPPWGGGGTQYF,TGTGCCAGCAGTCCCCCGTGGGGAGGGGGGGGGACCCAGTACTTC
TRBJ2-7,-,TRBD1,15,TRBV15,CATSRERDSLYEQYF,TGTGCCACCAGCAGAGAAAGGGACAGCTTATACGAGCAGTACTTC
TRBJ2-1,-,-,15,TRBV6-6,CASSYGRGLYNEQFF,TGTGCCAGCAGTTACGGGCGGGGCCTCTACAATGAGCAGTTCTTC